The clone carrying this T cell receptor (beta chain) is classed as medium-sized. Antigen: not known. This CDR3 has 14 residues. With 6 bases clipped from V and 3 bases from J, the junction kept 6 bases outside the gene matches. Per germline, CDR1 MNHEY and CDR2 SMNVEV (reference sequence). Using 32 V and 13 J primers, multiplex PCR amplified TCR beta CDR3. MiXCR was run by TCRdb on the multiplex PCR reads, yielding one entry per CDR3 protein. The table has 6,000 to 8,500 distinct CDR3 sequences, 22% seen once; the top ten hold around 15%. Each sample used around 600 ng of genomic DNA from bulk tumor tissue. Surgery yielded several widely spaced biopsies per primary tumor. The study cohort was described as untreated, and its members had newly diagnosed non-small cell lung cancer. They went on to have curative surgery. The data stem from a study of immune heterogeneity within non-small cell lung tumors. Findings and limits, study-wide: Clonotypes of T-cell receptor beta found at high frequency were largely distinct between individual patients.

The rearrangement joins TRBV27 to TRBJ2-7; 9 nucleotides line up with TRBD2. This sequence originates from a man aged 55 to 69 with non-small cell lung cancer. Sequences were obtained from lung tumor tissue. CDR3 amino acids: CASSVSGRGYEQYF. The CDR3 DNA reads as TGTGCCAGCAGCGTTAGCGGGAGAGGCTACGAGCAGTACTTC.